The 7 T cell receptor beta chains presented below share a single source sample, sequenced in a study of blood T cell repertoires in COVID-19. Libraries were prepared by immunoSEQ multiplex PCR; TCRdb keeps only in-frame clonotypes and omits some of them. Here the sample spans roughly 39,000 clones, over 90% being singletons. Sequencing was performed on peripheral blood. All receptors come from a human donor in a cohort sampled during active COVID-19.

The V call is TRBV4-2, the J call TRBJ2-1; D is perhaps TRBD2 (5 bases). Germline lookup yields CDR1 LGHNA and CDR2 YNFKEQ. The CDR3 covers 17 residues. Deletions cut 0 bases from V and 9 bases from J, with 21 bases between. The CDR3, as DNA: TGTGCCAGCAGCCAAGATGGTGGGAGAACGGGGTGGGGTGAGCAGTTCTTC. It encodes CASSQDGGRTGWGEQFF.

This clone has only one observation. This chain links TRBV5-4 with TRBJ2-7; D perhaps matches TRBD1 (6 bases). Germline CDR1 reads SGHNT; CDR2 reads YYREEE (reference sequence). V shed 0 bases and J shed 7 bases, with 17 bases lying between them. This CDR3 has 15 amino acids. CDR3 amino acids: CASSLGGFRGGEQYF. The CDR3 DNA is TGTGCCAGCAGCTTGGGTGGCTTCAGGGGTGGAGAGCAGTACTTC.

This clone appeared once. The CDR3 bases are TGTGCCACCAGTGACCCCGGACAGGGCGGCAATGAGCAGTTCTTC. It encodes CATSDPGQGGNEQFF. The V and J genes are TRBV24-1 and TRBJ2-1; 8 nucleotides align to TRBD1. The germline V gene encodes CDR1 KGHDR and CDR2 SFDVKD. This CDR3 spans 15 amino acids. V lost 4 bases to trimming and J lost 6 bases; unmatched junction nucleotides: 7.

CDR3 in DNA: TGTGCCAGCAGACAGGGCTACGAGCAGTACTTC. Amino acids: CASRQGYEQYF. The chain carries TRBV27 and TRBJ2-7; D is perhaps TRBD1 (6 bases). V gave up 6 bases and J gave up 3 bases, with 6 bases separating them. CDR3 length equals 11 residues. The V gene's germline CDR1 is MNHEY and CDR2 SMNVEV (reference sequence).

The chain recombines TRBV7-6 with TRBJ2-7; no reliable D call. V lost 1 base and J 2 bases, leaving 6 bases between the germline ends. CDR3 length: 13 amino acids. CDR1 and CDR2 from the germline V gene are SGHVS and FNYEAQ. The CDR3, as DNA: TGTGCCAGCAGCTTAGACAGTACCTACGAGCAGTACTTC. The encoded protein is CASSLDSTYEQYF. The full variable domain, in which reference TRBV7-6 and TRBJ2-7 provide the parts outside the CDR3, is GAGVSQSPRYKVTKRGQDVALRCDPISGHVSLYWYRQALGQGPEFLTYFNYEAQQDKSGLPNDRFSAERPEGSISTLTIQRTEQRDSAMYRCASSLDSTYEQYFGPGTRLTVT.

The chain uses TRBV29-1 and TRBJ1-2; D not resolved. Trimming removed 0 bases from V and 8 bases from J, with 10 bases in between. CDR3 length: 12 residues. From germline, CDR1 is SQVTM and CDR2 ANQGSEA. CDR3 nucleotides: TGCAGCGTTGAAGATTGGCAGTCGGGCTACACCTTC. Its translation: CSVEDWQSGYTF. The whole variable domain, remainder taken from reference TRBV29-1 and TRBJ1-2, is SAVISQKPSRDICQRGTSLTIQCQVDSQVTMMFWYRQQPGQSLTLIATANQGSEATYESGFVIDKFPISRPNLTFSTLTVSNMSPEDSSIYLCSVEDWQSGYTFGSGTRLTVV.

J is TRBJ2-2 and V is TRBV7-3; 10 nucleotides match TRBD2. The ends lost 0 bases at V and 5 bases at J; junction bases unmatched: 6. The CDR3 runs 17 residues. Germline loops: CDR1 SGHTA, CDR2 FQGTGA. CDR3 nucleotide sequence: TGTGCCAGCAGCTTAACGGGGCTGACTAGCGGGACCGGGGAGCTGTTTTTT. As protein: CASSLTGLTSGTGELFF.